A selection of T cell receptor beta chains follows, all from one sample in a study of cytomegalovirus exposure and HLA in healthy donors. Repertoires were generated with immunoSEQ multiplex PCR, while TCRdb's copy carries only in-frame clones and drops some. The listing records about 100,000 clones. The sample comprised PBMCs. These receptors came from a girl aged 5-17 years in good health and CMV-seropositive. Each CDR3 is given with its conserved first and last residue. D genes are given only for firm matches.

TGTGCCAGTAGACCCCAGGACTCCTATAATTCACCCCTCCACTTT | CASRPQDSYNSPLHF | . | TRBJ1-6 | TRBV19
TGCGCCAGCAGCTTGGTCGGGGGAAGTCGGGCAACTAATGAAAAACTGTTTTTT | CASSLVGGSRATNEKLFF | . | TRBJ1-4 | TRBV5-1
TGTGCCAGTAGTGTCACTAGCGGGGCTTACAATGAGCAGTTCTTC | CASSVTSGAYNEQFF | TRBD2 | TRBJ2-1 | TRBV19
TGTGCCAGCAGCGTAGGTAGATCAGATACGCAGTATTTT | CASSVGRSDTQYF | . | TRBJ2-3 | TRBV9
TGCGCCAGCAGCCAAGATCCGGGGCAGGGGGATACGCAGTATTTT | CASSQDPGQGDTQYF | . | TRBJ2-3 | TRBV4-1
TGCGCCAGCAGCCACCCCCACCGGGACATCTACAATGAGCAGTTCTTC | CASSHPHRDIYNEQFF | . | TRBJ2-1 | TRBV4-1
TGTGCCAGCTCGCGGTTACTCCGACGGGAGGGCACCGGGGAGCTGTTTTTT | CASSRLLRREGTGELFF | TRBD2 | TRBJ2-2 | TRBV18
TGTGCCAGCAGCGTCCTAGCGGGGGGAAGTAATGAGCAGTTCTTC | CASSVLAGGSNEQFF | TRBD2 | TRBJ2-1 | TRBV7-2
TGTGCCAGCAGCTTGGGCTGGGCGGGCACTGAAGCTTTCTTT | CASSLGWAGTEAFF | . | TRBJ1-1 | TRBV5-6
TGCGCCAGCAGCCAAGGGCAGTACACTGAAGCTTTCTTT | CASSQGQYTEAFF | . | TRBJ1-1 | TRBV4-3
TGTGCCAGCAGCGCTGAGAAAGGGAGTCCTTTCTTT | CASSAEKGSPFF | . | TRBJ1-1 | TRBV9
TGTGCCAGCAGCCAAGATATAACGGCGGGGGGGAATTCACCCCTCCACTTT | CASSQDITAGGNSPLHF | . | TRBJ1-6 | TRBV4-2
TGTGCCAGCAGTTACTCGCTCCTTTTGGCCGATACGCAGTATTTT | CASSYSLLLADTQYF | . | TRBJ2-3 | TRBV6-5
TGTGCCATCAGTGGGGACACCAACTCTGGAAACACCATATATTTT | CAISGDTNSGNTIYF | . | TRBJ1-3 | TRBV10-3
TGTGCCAGCAGCCCTCCGTGGGTTGGCGGGGGGGCCTCCGACAATGAGCAGTTCTTC | CASSPPWVGGGASDNEQFF | TRBD2 | TRBJ2-1 | TRBV7-9
TGTGCCAGCAGCTTGGGCGGGACCCGGGTGCAGAACTTT | CASSLGGTRVQNF | . | TRBJ1-3 | TRBV5-7
TGTGCCAGCAGCCTTAGCGGGGGGAGCGCCTACGAGCAGTACTTC | CASSLSGGSAYEQYF | TRBD2 | TRBJ2-7 | TRBV9
TGCGCCAGCAGCTTGGTGGGGGGGCCCTCCTACAATGAGCAGTTCTTC | CASSLVGGPSYNEQFF | . | TRBJ2-1 | TRBV5-1
TGTGCCAGTAGTATTCTATGGGGCAGCGCCTACGAGCAGTACTTC | CASSILWGSAYEQYF | . | TRBJ2-7 | TRBV19